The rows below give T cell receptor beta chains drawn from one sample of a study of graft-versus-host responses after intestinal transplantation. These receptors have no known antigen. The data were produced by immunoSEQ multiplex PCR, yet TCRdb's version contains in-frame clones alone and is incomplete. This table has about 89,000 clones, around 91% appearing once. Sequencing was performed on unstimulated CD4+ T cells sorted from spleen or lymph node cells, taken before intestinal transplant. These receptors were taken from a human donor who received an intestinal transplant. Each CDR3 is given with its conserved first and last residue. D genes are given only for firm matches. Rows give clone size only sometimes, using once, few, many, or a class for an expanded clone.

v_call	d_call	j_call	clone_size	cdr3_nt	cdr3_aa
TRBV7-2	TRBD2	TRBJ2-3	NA	TGTGCCAGCAGCTTAGGACTAGCGATCACAGATACGCAGTATTTT	CASSLGLAITDTQYF
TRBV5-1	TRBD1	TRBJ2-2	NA	TGCGCCAGCAGCGTCGACAGGGTTTACACCGGGGAGCTGTTTTTT	CASSVDRVYTGELFF
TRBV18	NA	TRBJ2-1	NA	TGTGCCAGCTCACCAGGGGGGGAGCAGTTCTTC	CASSPGGEQFF
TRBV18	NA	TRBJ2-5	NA	TGTGCCAGCTCACCAGGAGCGGGGACCCAGTACTTC	CASSPGAGTQYF
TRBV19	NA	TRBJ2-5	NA	TGTGCCAGTAGTATTGTATGGGGGCGAGAGACCCAGTACTTC	CASSIVWGRETQYF
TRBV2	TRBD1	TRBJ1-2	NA	TGTGCCAGCAAGAGGACAGGGGGCGGAATTTATGGCTACACCTTC	CASKRTGGGIYGYTF
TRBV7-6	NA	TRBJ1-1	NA	TGTGCCAGCAGCTTATGGGGCAACACTGAAGCTTTCTTT	CASSLWGNTEAFF
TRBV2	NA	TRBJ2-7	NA	TGTGCCAGCACCACTGGGGGGGCCGGGGGTTACGAGCAGTACTTC	CASTTGGAGGYEQYF
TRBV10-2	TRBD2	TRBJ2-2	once	TGCGCCAGCAGTGAGGCGGGGGTAGGTGGGGAGCTGTTTTTT	CASSEAGVGGELFF
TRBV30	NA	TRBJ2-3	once	TGTGCCTGGAGTGGGGGACACACTAGCACAGATACGCAGTATTTT	CAWSGGHTSTDTQYF
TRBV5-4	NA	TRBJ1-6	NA	TGTGCCAGCAGCTGGGCCTATAGGGAGGGCAATTCACCCCTCCACTTT	CASSWAYREGNSPLHF
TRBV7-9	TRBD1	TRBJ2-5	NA	TGTGCCAGCAGCTCGACAGGGGCCCAGTACTTC	CASSSTGAQYF
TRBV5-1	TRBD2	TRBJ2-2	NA	TGCGCCAGCAGCCCGGGGGGGAGTACCGGGGAGCTGTTTTTT	CASSPGGSTGELFF
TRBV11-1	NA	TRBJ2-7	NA	TGTGCCAGCAGCCAAACAGACAGCTACGAGCAGTACTTC	CASSQTDSYEQYF
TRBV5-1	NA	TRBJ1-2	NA	TGCGCCAGCAGCTTGGGGGGCCATGGCTACACCTTC	CASSLGGHGYTF
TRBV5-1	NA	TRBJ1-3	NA	TGCGCCAGCAAGGGGGGAAACACCATATATTTT	CASKGGNTIYF
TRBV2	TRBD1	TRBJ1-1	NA	TGTGCCAGCAGTAGGACAGGGGGCACTGAAGCTTTCTTT	CASSRTGGTEAFF
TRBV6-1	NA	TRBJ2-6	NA	TGTGCCAGCAGTACCCTTAGCTCTGGGGCCAACGTCCTGACTTTC	CASSTLSSGANVLTF
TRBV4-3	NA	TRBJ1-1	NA	TGCGCCAGCAGCCAAGAGGGGTTGACAGGGAACACTGAAGCTTTCTTT	CASSQEGLTGNTEAFF
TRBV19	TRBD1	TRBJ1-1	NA	TGTGCCAGTAGTCCAATACAGGGGGCGAGGATCACTGAAGCTTTCTTT	CASSPIQGARITEAFF
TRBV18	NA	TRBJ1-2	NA	TGTGCCAGCTCACCACGACTGGACTATGGCTACACCTTC	CASSPRLDYGYTF
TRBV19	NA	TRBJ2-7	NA	TGTGCCAGTAGTATTGGTGTGTCAGGGAACGAGCAGTACTTC	CASSIGVSGNEQYF
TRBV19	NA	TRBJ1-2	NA	TGTGCCAGTAGTATGCCCTCAGGCCTCTGGGGCTACACCTTC	CASSMPSGLWGYTF
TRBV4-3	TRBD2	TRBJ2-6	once	TGCGCCAGCAGCCACTCACTAGCGGGGGGCTCTGGGGCCAACGTCCTGACTTTC	CASSHSLAGGSGANVLTF
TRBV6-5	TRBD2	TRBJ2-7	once	TGTGCCAGCAGTTGGACTAGCGGGTTCCCCTACGAGCAGTACTTC	CASSWTSGFPYEQYF
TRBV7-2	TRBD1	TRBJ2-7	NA	TGTGCCAGCAGCCCAGGGACAGGGGGAGTCTACGAGCAGTACTTC	CASSPGTGGVYEQYF
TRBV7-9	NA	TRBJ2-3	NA	TGTGCCAGCAGCTCCGAGGGGGTAGTGAATACGCAGTATTTT	CASSSEGVVNTQYF
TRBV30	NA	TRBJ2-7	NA	TGTGCCTGGAGTGTACTGCACAGGATCGGGGAGCAGTACTTC	CAWSVLHRIGEQYF
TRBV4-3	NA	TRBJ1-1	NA	TGCGCCAGCAGCCAAGGGTCGGGGGACACTGAAGCTTTCTTT	CASSQGSGDTEAFF
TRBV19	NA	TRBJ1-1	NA	TGTGCCAGTAGTACCCTCGCGGGCACTGAAGCTTTCTTT	CASSTLAGTEAFF
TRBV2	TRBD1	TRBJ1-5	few	TGTGCCAGCAGGACAGGGACTCAGCCCCAGCATTTT	CASRTGTQPQHF
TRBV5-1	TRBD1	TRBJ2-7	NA	TGCGCCAGCAGCTCGCGACAGGGGAGCTCCTACGAGCAGTACTTC	CASSSRQGSSYEQYF
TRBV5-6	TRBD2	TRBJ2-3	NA	TGTGCCAGCAGCTTACCAGCGGGGGATGGCGCAGATACGCAGTATTTT	CASSLPAGDGADTQYF
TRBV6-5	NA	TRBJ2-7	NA	TGTGCCAGCAGCCGAACAGGGTCCCTTCCTTACGAGCAGTACTTC	CASSRTGSLPYEQYF
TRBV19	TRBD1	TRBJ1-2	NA	TGTGCCAGTAGTGTTCTGACAGGGGGCGCAGGCTACACCTTC	CASSVLTGGAGYTF
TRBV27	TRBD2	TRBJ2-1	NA	TGTGCCAGCAGTTTATCTAGCGGGGGGGCCGAATCCTACAATGAGCAGTTCTTC	CASSLSSGGAESYNEQFF
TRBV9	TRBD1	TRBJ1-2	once	TGTGCCAGCAGTGGGGACAGGGGGGCCTATGGCTACACCTTC	CASSGDRGAYGYTF
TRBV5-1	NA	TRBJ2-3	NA	TGCGCCAGCAGCTTATCGGGGAAAAGCACAGATACGCAGTATTTT	CASSLSGKSTDTQYF
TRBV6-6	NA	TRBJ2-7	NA	TGTGCCAGCAGTTACCAGTCAGTATCCTCCTACGAGCAGTACTTC	CASSYQSVSSYEQYF
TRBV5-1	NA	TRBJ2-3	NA	TGCGCCAGCAGCTTAGAGGACACAGATACGCAGTATTTT	CASSLEDTDTQYF
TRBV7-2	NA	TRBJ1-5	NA	TGTGCCAGCAGCTTAAAGTCAGGGTGGTATTCGGATCAGCCCCAGCATTTT	CASSLKSGWYSDQPQHF
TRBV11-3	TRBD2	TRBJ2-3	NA	TGTGCCAGCAGCAAAAGGCTAGCGGGGGGCACAGATACGCAGTATTTT	CASSKRLAGGTDTQYF
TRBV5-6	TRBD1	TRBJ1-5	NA	TGTGCCAGCAGCCTAGACAGGGGGCGGGGGGGCAATCAGCCCCAGCATTTT	CASSLDRGRGGNQPQHF
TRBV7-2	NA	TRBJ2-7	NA	TGTGCCAGCAGCGTAAAGTGGGGGCTCTACGAGCAGTACTTC	CASSVKWGLYEQYF
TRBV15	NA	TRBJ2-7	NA	TGTGCCACCAGCAGAGATTTCGGGAACGAGCAGTACTTC	CATSRDFGNEQYF